The table lists the clone carrying this T cell receptor beta chain with many counts. Its target is unknown. This sample stems from a study of Graves' ophthalmopathy and Graves' hyperthyroidism. Broader study findings: Progression of ophthalmopathy was predicted by the model with 70% to 71% sensitivity and around 72% specificity. The blood repertoire also included most expanded thyroid clonotypes above 0.001 frequency.

Amplified TCR beta CDR3 regions were obtained using RNA transcripts as template. First-round RT-PCR employed HTBI primers, with a second-round multiplex PCR after it. TCRdb recomputed calls from the multiplex PCR reads with MiXCR, one row per CDR3 protein. The table lists about 740,000 distinct CDR3 sequences, about 44% of them singletons. This CDR3 spans 15 amino acids. V shed 5 bases, J shed 7 bases, and the junction held 10 bases outside the gene matches. Germline V gives CDR1 SEHNR, CDR2 FQNEAQ (reference sequence). The diagnosis combined clinical symptoms, thyroxine, TRAb, thyroid ultrasound and orbital computed tomography scans. PBMCs were isolated from an approximately 10 ml sample of fresh peripheral blood.

The TCR originated in an adult man with Graves' ophthalmopathy. J is TRBJ1-2 and V is TRBV7-9; the match to TRBD1 covers 10 bases. The sequencing sample was made of peripheral blood. CDR3 amino acids: CASSPRSGQGSGYTF. The CDR3 DNA sequence: TGTGCCAGCAGCCCACGATCGGGACAGGGGTCTGGCTACACCTTC.